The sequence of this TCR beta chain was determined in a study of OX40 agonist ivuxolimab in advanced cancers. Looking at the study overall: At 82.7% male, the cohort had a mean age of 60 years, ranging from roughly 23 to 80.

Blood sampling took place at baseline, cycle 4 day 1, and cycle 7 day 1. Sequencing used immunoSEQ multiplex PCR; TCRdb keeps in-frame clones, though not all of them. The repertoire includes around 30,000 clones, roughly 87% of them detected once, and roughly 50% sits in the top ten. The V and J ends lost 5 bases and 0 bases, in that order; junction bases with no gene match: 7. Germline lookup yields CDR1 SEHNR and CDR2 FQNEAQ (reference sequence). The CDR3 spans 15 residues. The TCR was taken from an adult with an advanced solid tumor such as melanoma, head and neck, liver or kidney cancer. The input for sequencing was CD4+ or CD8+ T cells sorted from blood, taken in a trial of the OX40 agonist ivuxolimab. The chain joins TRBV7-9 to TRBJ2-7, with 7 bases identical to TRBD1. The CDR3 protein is CASSVEGQRSYEQYF. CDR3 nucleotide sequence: TGTGCCAGCAGCGTAGAGGGACAGCGCTCCTACGAGCAGTACTTC.